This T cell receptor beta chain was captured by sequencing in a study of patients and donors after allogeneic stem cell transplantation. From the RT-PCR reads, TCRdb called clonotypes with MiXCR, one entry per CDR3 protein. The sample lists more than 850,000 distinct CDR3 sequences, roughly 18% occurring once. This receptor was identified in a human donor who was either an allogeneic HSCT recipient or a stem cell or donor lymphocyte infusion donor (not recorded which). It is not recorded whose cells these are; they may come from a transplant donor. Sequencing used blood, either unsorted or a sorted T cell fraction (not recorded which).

CDR3 residues: CSVDPGGVGEKLFF. CDR3 coding DNA: TGCAGCGTTGATCCCGGGGGGGTAGGCGAAAAACTGTTTTTT. V usage is TRBV29-1 and J usage is TRBJ1-4; a possible D gene is TRBD1 (5 bases). The CDR3 has 14 residues. CDR1 is SQVTM and CDR2 is ANQGSEA in the germline V gene. V was clipped by 3 bases and J by 8 bases, with 16 bases between them. Complete variable domain (other parts from reference TRBV29-1 and TRBJ1-4): SAVISQKPSRDICQRGTSLTIQCQVDSQVTMMFWYRQQPGQSLTLIATANQGSEATYESGFVIDKFPISRPNLTFSTLTVSNMSPEDSSIYLCSVDPGGVGEKLFFGSGTQLSVL.